Here is one T cell receptor (beta chain) with its context. Its antigen has not been determined. An approximately 2.5 ml peripheral blood sample was drawn into PAXgene tubes per donor and stored at -80°C. Total RNA was isolated from whole blood with the PAXgene blood miRNA kit on an automated QIAcube, without T cell sorting. Peripheral blood from monozygotic twin pairs concordant or discordant for inflammatory bowel disease was subjected to deep TCRalpha and TCRbeta repertoire profiling with unique molecular barcoding. Smoking habits were recorded for all twin pairs, and individuals were classified as current, former or never smokers. Libraries were constructed by 5' RACE. For each TCR library, 3,500 to 4,000 ng of total RNA was used. cDNA was synthesized with SMARTScribe reverse transcriptase in eight separate reactions per sample. During cDNA synthesis, unique molecular identifiers containing a 6-nucleotide sample barcode were introduced by template switching. Two nested PCRs of 16 and 9 cycles amplified the TCRalpha and TCRbeta cDNA, and bead purification followed each PCR. Before amplification, the cDNA was treated with uracil DNA-glycosylase and purified using the QIAquick PCR purification kit. The second PCR was the step at which Illumina TruSeq-compatible adapters and sample-specific barcodes were added. Library quality and concentration were checked on TapeStation and Qubit, and libraries were pooled at around 4.7 ng each. Sequencing of pooled libraries was carried out on an Illumina HiSeq2500 single-index Rapid Run using 2 x 100 bp reads and custom sequencing primers. Per the source publication's procedure: MiGEC version 1.2.6 was used for UMI-based consensus assembly, which corrected PCR and sequencing errors. MiXCR version 2.1.1 was used for V(D)J alignment, clonotype assembly and CDR3 extraction. Gene usage, clonotype sharing and MAIT/NKT TCR abundance were normalised by analysing the top 1000, 10 000 and 20 000 clonotypes per sample. After downsampling to 27 000 UMIs, diversity was calculated as the inverse Simpson index using the vegan R package. Statistical testing used paired Mann-Whitney U tests on the discordant twin pairs and applied Benjamini-Hochberg correction for multiple testing. After the reads were reprocessed by TCRdb, one entry was made per CDR3 protein sequence, with no DNA. It is TCRdb's table, rather than the study itself, that gives the V and J calls and clone size. This sample's table has entries for tens of thousands of distinct CDR3 sequences. Approximately 7.4% of the sample rests with the top ten.

This specimen comes from a study of monozygotic twins with inflammatory bowel disease (dated by TCRdb to about 2019). As for the study more broadly: In total, roughly 30 monozygotic twin pairs made up the full study: 19 Danish pairs, all IBD-discordant, plus nine German pairs, of which four were IBD-concordant and five were IBD-discordant. Disease-associated traits were sought mainly through comparisons between IBD patients and their genetically identical healthy co-twins within discordant pairs. Each individual had, on average, about 151 000 unique TCRalpha sequences and 181 000 unique TCRbeta sequences available for analysis. What the research found in general, with its limitations: No single strong signal or clonotype linked to IBD turned up in the results, so the idea that one exists was not supported. Compared with healthy twins, IBD patients shared fewer clonotypes with other individuals, and the difference was most pronounced in patients with signs of disease activity. The analysis was unable to tell different T cell subtypes apart. Because patients were on differing immunosuppressive treatments, the repertoires may have picked up extra background noise and inter-individual variability. Measured by the inverse Simpson index, TCRbeta repertoire diversity was lower in IBD patients than in their healthy co-twins. Repertoire similarity did not differ between concordant and discordant twins, which could be due to limited statistical power.

Reading from cysteine to phenylalanine, the CDR3 counts 14 amino acids. DNA is not on record. Taken from the germline V gene (reference sequence), the CDR1 and CDR2 loops are LNHDA and SQIVND. The sequencing input was blood. This chain is built from TRBV19 and TRBJ1-6; the TCRdb call, TRBD1, lacks DNA for checking. This clonotype was obtained from a human donor with ulcerative colitis or Crohn's disease, or a healthy co-twin of an affected twin (not recorded which). CDR3 reads: CASIGQGDTSPLHF.